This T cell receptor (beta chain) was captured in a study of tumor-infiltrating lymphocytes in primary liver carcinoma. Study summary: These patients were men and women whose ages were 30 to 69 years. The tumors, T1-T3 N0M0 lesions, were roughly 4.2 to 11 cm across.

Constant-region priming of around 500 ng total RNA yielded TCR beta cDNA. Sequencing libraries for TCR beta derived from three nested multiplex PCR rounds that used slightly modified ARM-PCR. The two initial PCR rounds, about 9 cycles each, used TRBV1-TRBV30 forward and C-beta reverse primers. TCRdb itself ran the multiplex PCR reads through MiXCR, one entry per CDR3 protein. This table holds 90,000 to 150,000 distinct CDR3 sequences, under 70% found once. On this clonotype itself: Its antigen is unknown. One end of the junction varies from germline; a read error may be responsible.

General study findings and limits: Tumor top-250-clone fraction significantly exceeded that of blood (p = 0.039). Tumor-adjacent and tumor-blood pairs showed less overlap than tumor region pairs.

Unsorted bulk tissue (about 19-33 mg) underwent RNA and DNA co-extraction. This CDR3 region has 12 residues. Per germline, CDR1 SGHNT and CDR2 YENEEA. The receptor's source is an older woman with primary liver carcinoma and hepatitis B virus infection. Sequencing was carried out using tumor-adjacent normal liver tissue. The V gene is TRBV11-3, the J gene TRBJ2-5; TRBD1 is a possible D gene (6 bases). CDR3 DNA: TGTGCCATCGATCAGGGGAAGGAGACCCAATACTTC. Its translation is CAIDQGKETQYF.